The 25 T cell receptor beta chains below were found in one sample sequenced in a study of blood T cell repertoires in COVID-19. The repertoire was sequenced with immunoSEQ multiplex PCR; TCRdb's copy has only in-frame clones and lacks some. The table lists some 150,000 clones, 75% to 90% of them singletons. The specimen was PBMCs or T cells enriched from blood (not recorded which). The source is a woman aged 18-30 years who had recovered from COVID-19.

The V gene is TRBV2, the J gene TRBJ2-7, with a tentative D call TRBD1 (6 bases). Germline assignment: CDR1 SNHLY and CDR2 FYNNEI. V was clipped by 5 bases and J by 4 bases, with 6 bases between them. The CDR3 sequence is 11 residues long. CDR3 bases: TGTGCCAGCAGTACAGGGTACGAGCAGTACTTC. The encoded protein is CASSTGYEQYF. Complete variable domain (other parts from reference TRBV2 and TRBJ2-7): EPEVTQTPSHQVTQMGQEVILRCVPISNHLYFYWYRQILGQKVEFLVSFYNNEISEKSEIFDDQFSVERPDGSNFTLKIRSTKLEDSAMYFCASSTGYEQYFGPGTRLTVT.

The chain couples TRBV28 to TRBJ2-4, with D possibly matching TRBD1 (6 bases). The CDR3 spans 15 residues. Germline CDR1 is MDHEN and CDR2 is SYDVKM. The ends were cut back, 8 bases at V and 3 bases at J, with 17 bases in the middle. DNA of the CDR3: TGTGCCAGCCGAGAAGGGGGAGTTGGCAAAAACATTCAGTACTTC. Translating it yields CASREGGVGKNIQYF.

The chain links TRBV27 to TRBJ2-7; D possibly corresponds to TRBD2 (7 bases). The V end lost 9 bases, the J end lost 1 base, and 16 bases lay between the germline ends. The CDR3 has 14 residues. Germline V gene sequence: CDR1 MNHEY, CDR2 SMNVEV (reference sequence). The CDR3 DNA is TGTGCCAGTTCAACGGGGGGCGGGTCCTACGAGCAGTACTTC. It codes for CASSTGGGSYEQYF.

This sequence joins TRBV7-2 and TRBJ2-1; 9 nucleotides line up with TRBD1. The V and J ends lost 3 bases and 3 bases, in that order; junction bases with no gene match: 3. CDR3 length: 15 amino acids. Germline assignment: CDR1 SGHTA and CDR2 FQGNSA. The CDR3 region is CASSFTGGGYNEQFF. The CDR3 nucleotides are TGTGCCAGCAGCTTTACAGGGGGCGGCTACAATGAGCAGTTCTTC.

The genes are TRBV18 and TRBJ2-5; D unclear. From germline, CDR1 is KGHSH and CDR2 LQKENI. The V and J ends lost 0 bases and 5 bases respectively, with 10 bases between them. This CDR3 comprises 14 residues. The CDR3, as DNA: TGTGCCAGCTCACCACCGGCAGTCAGGGAGACCCAGTACTTC. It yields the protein CASSPPAVRETQYF.

CDR3 amino acids: CASSFRDRGLTNYGYTF. As DNA, the CDR3 is TGTGCCAGCAGCTTTCGGGACAGGGGGCTGACTAACTATGGCTACACCTTC. This rearrangement joins TRBV13 to TRBJ1-2; 12 bases agree with TRBD1. Germline V gene lookup returns CDR1 PRHDT and CDR2 FYEKMQ (reference sequence). This CDR3 has 17 amino acids. J lost 0 bases, V lost 3 bases, and 5 bases had no gene match.

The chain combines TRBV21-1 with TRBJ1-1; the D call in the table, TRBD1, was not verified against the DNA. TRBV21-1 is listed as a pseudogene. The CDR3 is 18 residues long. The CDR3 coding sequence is TGTGCCAGCAGCAAACTCCGGATTGGCGACAGATCAAACACTGAAGCTTTCTTT. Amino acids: CASSKLRIGDRSNTEAFF.

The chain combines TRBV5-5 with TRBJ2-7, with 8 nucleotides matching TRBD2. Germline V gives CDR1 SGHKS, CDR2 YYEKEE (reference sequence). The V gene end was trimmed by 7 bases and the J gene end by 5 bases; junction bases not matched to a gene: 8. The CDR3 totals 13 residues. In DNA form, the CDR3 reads TGTGCCAGCCAACCGGGGGGGCACGACGAGCAGTACTTC. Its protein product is CASQPGGHDEQYF. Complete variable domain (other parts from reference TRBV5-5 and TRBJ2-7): DAGVTQSPTHLIKTRGQQVTLRCSPISGHKSVSWYQQVLGQGPQFIFQYYEKEERGRGNFPDRFSARQFPNYSSELNVNALLLGDSALYLCASQPGGHDEQYFGPGTRLTVT.

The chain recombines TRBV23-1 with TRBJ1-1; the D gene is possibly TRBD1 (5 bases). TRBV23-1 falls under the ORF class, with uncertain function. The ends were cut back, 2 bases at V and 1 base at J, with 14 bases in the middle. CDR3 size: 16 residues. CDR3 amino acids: CASSQTPQGGNTEAFF. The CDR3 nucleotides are TGCGCCAGCAGTCAAACCCCCCAGGGAGGGAACACTGAAGCTTTCTTT.

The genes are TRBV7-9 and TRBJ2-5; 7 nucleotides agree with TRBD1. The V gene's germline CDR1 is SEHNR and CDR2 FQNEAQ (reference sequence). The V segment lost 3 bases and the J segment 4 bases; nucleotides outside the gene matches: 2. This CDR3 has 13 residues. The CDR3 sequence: CASSFRQGETQYF. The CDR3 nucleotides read TGTGCCAGCAGCTTCCGACAGGGAGAGACCCAGTACTTC. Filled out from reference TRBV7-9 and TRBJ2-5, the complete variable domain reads DTGVSQNPRHKITKRGQNVTFRCDPISEHNRLYWYRQTLGQGPEFLTYFQNEAQLEKSRLLSDRFSAERPKGSFSTLEIQRTEQGDSAMYLCASSFRQGETQYFGPGTRLLVL.

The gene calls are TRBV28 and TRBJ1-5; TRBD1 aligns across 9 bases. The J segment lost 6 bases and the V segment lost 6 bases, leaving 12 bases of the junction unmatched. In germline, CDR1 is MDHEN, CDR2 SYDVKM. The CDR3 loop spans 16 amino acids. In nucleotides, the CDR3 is TGTGCCAGCAGAACCCCCGGGACAGGGTTTCGTCAGCCCCAGCATTTT. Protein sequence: CASRTPGTGFRQPQHF.

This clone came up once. CDR3 sequence (DNA): TGCGCCAGCAGCCGACTAACAGGGCCCTATGGCTACACCTTC. It translates to CASSRLTGPYGYTF. The chain links TRBV4-1 to TRBJ1-2; maybe TRBD1 (6 bases). Germline V CDR1 and CDR2: MGHRA, YSYEKL. The CDR3 spans 14 residues. Trimming removed 4 bases from V and 4 bases from J, with 13 bases in between.

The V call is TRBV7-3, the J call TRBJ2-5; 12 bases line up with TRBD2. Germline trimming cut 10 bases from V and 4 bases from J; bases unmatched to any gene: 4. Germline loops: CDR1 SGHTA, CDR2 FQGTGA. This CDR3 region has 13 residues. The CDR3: CAIETSGRETQYF. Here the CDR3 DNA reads TGTGCCATCGAGACTAGCGGGAGAGAGACCCAGTACTTC.

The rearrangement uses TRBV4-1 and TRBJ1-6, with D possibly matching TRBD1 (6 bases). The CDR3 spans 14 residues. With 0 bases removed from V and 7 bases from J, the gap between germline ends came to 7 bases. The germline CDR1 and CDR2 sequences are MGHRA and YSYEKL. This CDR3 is CASSQERGNSPLHF. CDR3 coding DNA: TGCGCCAGCAGCCAAGAAAGGGGGAATTCACCCCTCCACTTT.

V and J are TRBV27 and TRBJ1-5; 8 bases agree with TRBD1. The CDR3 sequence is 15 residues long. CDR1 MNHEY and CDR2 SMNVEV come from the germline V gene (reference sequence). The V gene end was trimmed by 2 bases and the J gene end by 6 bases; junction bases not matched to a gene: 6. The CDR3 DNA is TGTGCCAGCAGTTTAGGTACAGGGGGGCTTCAGCCCCAGCATTTT. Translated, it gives CASSLGTGGLQPQHF.

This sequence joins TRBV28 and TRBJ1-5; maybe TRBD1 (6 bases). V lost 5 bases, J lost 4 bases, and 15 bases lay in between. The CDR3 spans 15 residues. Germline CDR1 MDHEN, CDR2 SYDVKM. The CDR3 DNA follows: TGTGCCAGCAGTCTTCTAGGGGGTCGAAATCAGCCCCAGCATTTT. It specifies CASSLLGGRNQPQHF. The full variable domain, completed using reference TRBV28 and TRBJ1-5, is DVKVTQSSRYLVKRTGEKVFLECVQDMDHENMFWYRQDPGLGLRLIYFSYDVKMKEKGDIPEGYSVSREKKERFSLILESASTNQTSMYLCASSLLGGRNQPQHFGDGTRLSIL.

For the CDR3, the DNA is TGTGCCAGCAGCCAAGCCAGGGAAGCTTTCTTT. The encoded protein is CASSQAREAFF. The rearrangement joins TRBV3-1 (or the pseudogene TRBV3-2) to TRBJ1-1; no definite D call. The CDR3 sequence is 11 residues long. Looked up from germline, CDR1 is LGHDT and CDR2 is YNNKEL (reference sequence). V lost 1 base, J lost 8 bases, and 5 bases lay in between.

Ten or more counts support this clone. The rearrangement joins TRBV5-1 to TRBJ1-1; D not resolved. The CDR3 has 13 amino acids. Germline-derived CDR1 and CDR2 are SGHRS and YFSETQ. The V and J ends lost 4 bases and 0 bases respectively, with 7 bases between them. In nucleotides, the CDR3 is TGCGCCAGCAGCACAGACATGAACACTGAAGCTTTCTTT. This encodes CASSTDMNTEAFF. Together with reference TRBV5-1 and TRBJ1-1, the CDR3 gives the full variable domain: KAGVTQTPRYLIKTRGQQVTLSCSPISGHRSVSWYQQTPGQGLQFLFEYFSETQRNKGNFPGRFSGRQFSNSRSEMNVSTLELGDSALYLCASSTDMNTEAFFGQGTRLTVV.

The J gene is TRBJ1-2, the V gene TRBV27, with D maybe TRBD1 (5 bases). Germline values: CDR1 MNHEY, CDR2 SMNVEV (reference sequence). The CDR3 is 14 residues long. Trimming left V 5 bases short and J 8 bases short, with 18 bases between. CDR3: CASSRGGIPKGYTF. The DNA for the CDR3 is TGTGCCAGCAGTAGGGGCGGCATCCCAAAGGGCTACACCTTC.

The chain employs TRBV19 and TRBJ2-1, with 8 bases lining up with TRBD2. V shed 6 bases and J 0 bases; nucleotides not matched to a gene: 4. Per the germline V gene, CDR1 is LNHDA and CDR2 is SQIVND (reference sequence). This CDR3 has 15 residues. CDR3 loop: CASSTSGGSYNEQFF. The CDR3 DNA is TGTGCCAGTAGCACCAGCGGGGGCTCCTACAATGAGCAGTTCTTC.

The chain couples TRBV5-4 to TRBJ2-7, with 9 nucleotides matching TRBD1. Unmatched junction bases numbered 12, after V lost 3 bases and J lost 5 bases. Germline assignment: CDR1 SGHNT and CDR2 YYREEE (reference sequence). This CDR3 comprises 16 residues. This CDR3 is CASSSPRQGVYDEQYF. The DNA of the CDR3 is TGTGCCAGCAGCTCCCCACGACAGGGGGTTTATGACGAGCAGTACTTC.

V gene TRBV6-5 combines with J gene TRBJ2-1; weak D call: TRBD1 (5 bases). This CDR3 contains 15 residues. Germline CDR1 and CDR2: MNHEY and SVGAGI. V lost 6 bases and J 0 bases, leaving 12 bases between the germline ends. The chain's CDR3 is CASSPDSSSYNEQFF. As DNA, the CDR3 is TGTGCCAGCAGCCCCGACAGCAGCTCCTACAATGAGCAGTTCTTC.

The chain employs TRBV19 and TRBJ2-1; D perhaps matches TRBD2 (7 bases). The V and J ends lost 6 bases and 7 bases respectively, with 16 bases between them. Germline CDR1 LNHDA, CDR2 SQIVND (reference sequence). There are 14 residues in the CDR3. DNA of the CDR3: TGTGCCAGTAGCCCGGGGGGCGAAGCAAATGAGCAGTTCTTC. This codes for CASSPGGEANEQFF.

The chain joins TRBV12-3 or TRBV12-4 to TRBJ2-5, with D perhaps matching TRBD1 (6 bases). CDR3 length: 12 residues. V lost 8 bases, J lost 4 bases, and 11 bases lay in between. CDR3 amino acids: CASSQGTETQYF. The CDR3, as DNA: TGTGCCAGCTCACAGGGCACAGAGACCCAGTACTTC.

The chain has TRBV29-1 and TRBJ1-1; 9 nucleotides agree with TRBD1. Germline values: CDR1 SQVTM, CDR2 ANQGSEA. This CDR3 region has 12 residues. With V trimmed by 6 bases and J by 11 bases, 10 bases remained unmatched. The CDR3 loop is CSVSKQGAEAFF. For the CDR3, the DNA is TGCAGCGTCTCCAAACAGGGGGCGGAGGCTTTCTTT.